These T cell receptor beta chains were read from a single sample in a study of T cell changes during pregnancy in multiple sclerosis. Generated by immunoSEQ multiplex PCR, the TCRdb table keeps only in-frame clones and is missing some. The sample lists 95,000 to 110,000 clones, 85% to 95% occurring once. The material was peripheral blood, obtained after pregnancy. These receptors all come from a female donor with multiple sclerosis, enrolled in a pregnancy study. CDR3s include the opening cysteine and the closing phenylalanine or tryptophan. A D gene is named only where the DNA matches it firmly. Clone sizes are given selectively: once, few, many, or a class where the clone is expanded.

TGCGCCAGCAGCCGAGGAAGGACTGAAGCTTTCTTT CASSRGRTEAFF . 12 TRBV4-1 . TRBJ1-1
TGTGCCAGCAGCCGGCGCAGACAGGGGGCGAAGGCAGATACGCAGTATTTT CASSRRRQGAKADTQYF . 17 TRBV11-2 TRBD1 TRBJ2-3
TGTGCCAGTAGTTGGGGGTCGACTAGCGGGCCACAAGAGACCCAGTACTTC CASSWGSTSGPQETQYF . 17 TRBV19 TRBD2 TRBJ2-5
TGCAGCGCCGCTCAGGGGCCGAATCAGCCCCAGCATTTT CSAAQGPNQPQHF . 13 TRBV29-1 . TRBJ1-5
TGCGCCAGCAGCTGGGCCGGGACAGGCTACGAGCAGTACTTC CASSWAGTGYEQYF . 14 TRBV5-1 TRBD1 TRBJ2-7
TGTGCCAGCAGCCCCTCCCGGGACAAGGTCTACGAGCAGTACTTC CASSPSRDKVYEQYF . 15 TRBV7-2 . TRBJ2-7
TGCAGCGTTGAAAGCAGGCCCCACGAGCAGTACTTC CSVESRPHEQYF . 12 TRBV29-1 . TRBJ2-7
TGTGCCATCAGTGAGACAGGGGCCCATCGACATACGCAGTATTTT CAISETGAHRHTQYF . 15 TRBV10-3 TRBD1 TRBJ2-3
TGTGCCAGCAGTGGGACAGGGGGAAACACCATATATTTT CASSGTGGNTIYF . 13 TRBV7-9 TRBD1 TRBJ1-3
TGTGCCAGCCGGGGGACACTCGGGGGGACCATATATTTT CASRGTLGGTIYF . 13 TRBV2 . TRBJ1-3
TGTGCCACCAGCCGACAGGGGGGAGTGGATACGCAGTATTTT CATSRQGGVDTQYF . 14 TRBV15 TRBD1 TRBJ2-3
TGTGCCAGCCGGGCGGGAGGGCCTCAGTACTTC CASRAGGPQYF . 11 TRBV6-6 TRBD2 TRBJ2-7
TGTGCCAGTACTGGGAAGCGGGAGCCCTACGAGCAGTACTTC CASTGKREPYEQYF . 14 TRBV19 TRBD2 TRBJ2-7
TGTGCCAGCAGGGAAAGGGACAGGGGGCCGTGGGACACTGAAGCTTTCTTT CASRERDRGPWDTEAFF . 17 TRBV6-1 TRBD1 TRBJ1-1
TGTGCCAGCAGCTTGATAGGTAGTGACCTTGGTGGGCCCTACGAGCAGTACTTC CASSLIGSDLGGPYEQYF . 18 TRBV5-4 . TRBJ2-7
TGTGCCAGCAGCGGGATACCGGGACAATTCCCTGGAAACACCATATATTTT CASSGIPGQFPGNTIYF once 17 TRBV5-4 . TRBJ1-3
TGTGCCAGCAGCGCCAACAGGAATGAGCAGTTCTTC CASSANRNEQFF . 12 TRBV2 . TRBJ2-1
TGTGCCACCAGCAGAGAGAGGGGCCCACAGGGACAGACCCAGTACTTC CATSRERGPQGQTQYF . 16 TRBV15 . TRBJ2-5
TGCAGCGTTACTAGCGGGACCTACAATGAGCAGTTCTTC CSVTSGTYNEQFF . 13 TRBV29-1 TRBD2 TRBJ2-1
TGTGCCAGCAGTCCCCGCCCGACCGGGACAGCGAACACCGGGGAGCTGTTTTTT CASSPRPTGTANTGELFF . 18 TRBV27 TRBD1 TRBJ2-2
TGTGCCAGCAGCCCGCTGGCGGACTCTGGGGCCAACGTCCTGACTTTC CASSPLADSGANVLTF . 16 TRBV7-3 . TRBJ2-6
TGTGCCAGCACCCAGGGACAGGGGGCGGCGGGCTACACCTTC CASTQGQGAAGYTF once 14 TRBV6-5 TRBD1 TRBJ1-2
TGCGCCAGCAGCTTCTTTCGTAGGGACAGGGGGACCTACGAGCAGTACTTC CASSFFRRDRGTYEQYF . 17 TRBV5-1 TRBD1 TRBJ2-7
TGTGCCAGCAGTTTCGGTACAGTAAGGGGGTATGGCTACACCTTC CASSFGTVRGYGYTF . 15 TRBV28 . TRBJ1-2
TGCGCCAGCAGCGTAACTAGCGTAAGCACAGATACGCAGTATTTT CASSVTSVSTDTQYF . 15 TRBV5-1 TRBD2 TRBJ2-3
TGTGCCAGCAGCCCAGGGACAGGGAGGGATTCACCCCTCCACTTT CASSPGTGRDSPLHF few 15 TRBV7-6 TRBD1 TRBJ1-6
TGTGCCAGCAGTTTTAGCTGGCGGGGCAGGGGGCCTGGTGAGCAGTTCTTC CASSFSWRGRGPGEQFF . 17 TRBV28 TRBD1 TRBJ2-1
TGTGCCAGCAGCGGCAGGGTCGGGGCTTTCTTT CASSGRVGAFF . 11 TRBV5-8 . TRBJ1-1
TGTGCCAGCAGTTCTAAACCGGACAGGGATCAGCCCCAGCATTTT CASSSKPDRDQPQHF . 15 TRBV28 TRBD1 TRBJ1-5
TGTGCCAGCTCAGCGACAGGGGGCAGCTATGGCTACACCTTC CASSATGGSYGYTF . 14 TRBV18 TRBD1 TRBJ1-2
TGTGCCAGCTGGTCCGGGACAGATGAAGCTTTCTTT CASWSGTDEAFF . 12 TRBV28 TRBD1 TRBJ1-1
TGTGCCAGCAGACTGACAGGGGGCGCCAATGAAGCTTTCTTT CASRLTGGANEAFF . 14 TRBV7-2 TRBD1 TRBJ1-1
TGTGCCAGCAGCGCGGCCCGTGGGGGAGGCTACAATGAGCAGTTCTTC CASSAARGGGYNEQFF once 16 TRBV7-9 . TRBJ2-1
TGTGCCAGCAGTCACCCTAGCGGGGGGGCGTACGAGCAGTACTTC CASSHPSGGAYEQYF . 15 TRBV2 TRBD2 TRBJ2-7
TGTGCCAGCAGCGTAGGGAGTTTCACAGATACGCAGTATTTT CASSVGSFTDTQYF . 14 TRBV9 . TRBJ2-3
TGCAGCGTTGCCCATAACTATGGCTACACCTTC CSVAHNYGYTF . 11 TRBV29-1 . TRBJ1-2
TGTGCCAGCAGCTCAGGGGGAAGCTCCTACAATGAGCAGTTCTTC CASSSGGSSYNEQFF . 15 TRBV6-5 TRBD1 TRBJ2-1
TGTGCCAGCAGCCAAGAGACAGGGGGTAATTCACCCCTCCACTTT CASSQETGGNSPLHF . 15 TRBV4-2 TRBD1 TRBJ1-6
TGTGCCAGCAGCTTAATCGGTGCGGGAGTAAACACCGGGGAGCTGTTTTTT CASSLIGAGVNTGELFF . 17 TRBV7-7 TRBD2 TRBJ2-2
TGTGCCAGCTTGACGGAGGAGGGTGTGGATACGCAGTATTTT CASLTEEGVDTQYF . 14 TRBV7-9 . TRBJ2-3
TGTGCCAGCAGTGAGATACACCAGTACTCCTACGAGCAGTACTTC CASSEIHQYSYEQYF . 15 TRBV6-1 . TRBJ2-7
TGTGCCAGCACACGACAGGGCGCGCAAGCTAACTATGGCTACACCTTC CASTRQGAQANYGYTF . 16 TRBV2 TRBD1 TRBJ1-2
TGTGCCAGTAGCACGGGACACTTTAGCAATCAGCCCCAGCATTTT CASSTGHFSNQPQHF . 15 TRBV19 . TRBJ1-5
TGTGCCAGTAGGCGGGGAGGAACAGATACGCAGTATTTT CASRRGGTDTQYF . 13 TRBV19 . TRBJ2-3
TGTGCCAGCAGGACCCGGAGGGGCGGGGTTTACAATGAGCAGTTCTTC CASRTRRGGVYNEQFF . 16 TRBV13 . TRBJ2-1
TGTGCCAGCAGCCGTCCAGGGACTCTGAGCTCCTACGAGCAGTACTTC CASSRPGTLSSYEQYF . 16 TRBV4-2 . TRBJ2-7
TGTGCCAGTAGCCCAGGGAAGGTCAGGTCTTACAATGAGCAGTTCTTC CASSPGKVRSYNEQFF . 16 TRBV19 . TRBJ2-1
TGTGCCAGCAGCGTTGGGGGGGCCATTACCACAGATACGCAGTATTTT CASSVGGAITTDTQYF . 16 TRBV9 . TRBJ2-3
TGTGCCAGCAGCTTGGAGAACAGCCAAGTCTACTTC CASSLENSQVYF . 12 TRBV5-4 . TRBJ2-7
TGTGCCAGCAGCCCAGCGGGAGGGAACCCTAGCACAGATACGCAGTATTTT CASSPAGGNPSTDTQYF . 17 TRBV28 TRBD2 TRBJ2-3
TGTGCCAGCAGCCTTACCGGGACGGGGGTCGAGACCCAGTACTTC CASSLTGTGVETQYF . 15 TRBV6-5 . TRBJ2-5
TGCAGCGTTGAGGAGATTGTAGGAGCTAGCCTCAATGAGCAGTTCTTC CSVEEIVGASLNEQFF . 16 TRBV29-1 . TRBJ2-1
TGCAGCGTCTCAGGGATCTCCTACAATGAGCAGTTCTTC CSVSGISYNEQFF . 13 TRBV29-1 . TRBJ2-1
TGTGCCAGCAGTGGCGGACAGGAGGTACCGGGCCACTACGAGCAGTACTTC CASSGGQEVPGHYEQYF . 17 TRBV2 TRBD1 TRBJ2-7
TGTGCCAGTAGTATTGAGCAGGGACAATACAATGAGCAGTTCTTC CASSIEQGQYNEQFF . 15 TRBV19 . TRBJ2-1
TGTGCCAGCAGTCCCGGGACAGGGATGTTCAATGAGCAGTTCTTC CASSPGTGMFNEQFF . 15 TRBV27 TRBD1 TRBJ2-1
TGTGCCAGCAGGGACAGCGGCTCCTACGAGCAGTACTTC CASRDSGSYEQYF . 13 TRBV6-1 . TRBJ2-7
TGTGCCAGCAGCTTGGGGACTGGCTACGAGCAGTACTTC CASSLGTGYEQYF . 13 TRBV7-2 . TRBJ2-7
TGTGCCAGCAGCTTAATTCGGGAGTGGGTACATACGCAGTATTTT CASSLIREWVHTQYF . 15 TRBV11-2 . TRBJ2-3
TGTGCCATCACAGACAGGGCCGAAGATACGCAGTATTTT CAITDRAEDTQYF . 13 TRBV10-3 TRBD1 TRBJ2-3